This is a list of T cell receptor beta chains from one sample in a study of blood T cell repertoires in COVID-19. Sequencing was performed with immunoSEQ multiplex PCR; in TCRdb, only in-frame clones are kept and a portion is missing. The table records 200,000 or so clones, 65% to 90% of them present only once. Source material: peripheral blood. The receptors shown here come from a human donor in a cohort sampled during active COVID-19. Each CDR3 is given with its conserved first and last residue. The D gene is left open where the match is weak. Clone size is stated in some rows and not others, as once, few, many or a class when expanded.

>TRBJ2-7|-|-|TRBV5-1
TGCGCCAGCAAACTTCAGGGGTCAAGCTCCTACGAGCAGTACTTC
CASKLQGSSSYEQYF
>TRBJ1-2|-|-|TRBV15
TGTGCCACCAGCAGAGACTTAACTCCGAGCTACACCTTC
CATSRDLTPSYTF
>TRBJ2-7|TRBD2|-|TRBV2
TGTGCCAGCAGGAAGGGACTAGCCGGCTACGAGCAGTACTTC
CASRKGLAGYEQYF
>TRBJ1-1|-|-|TRBV27
TGTGCCAGCAGCTTTGACTCGGTGACGGCGAGGGCTGAAGCTTTCTTT
CASSFDSVTARAEAFF
>TRBJ1-4|-|-|TRBV9
TGTGCCAGCAGCTCGACAGTAACTAATGAAAAACTGTTTTTT
CASSSTVTNEKLFF
>TRBJ2-2|-|-|TRBV2
TGTGCCAGCAGAAGTAGCGAGGCGAACACCGGGGAGCTGTTTTTT
CASRSSEANTGELFF
>TRBJ1-1|TRBD1|-|TRBV6-5
TGTGCCAGCAGCGCCGGGACAGGGCTGACTGAAGCTTTCTTT
CASSAGTGLTEAFF
>TRBJ2-1|TRBD1|-|TRBV4-1
TGCGCCAGCAGCCATCTGCCAACAGGGGTGCCCTACAATGAGCAGTTCTTC
CASSHLPTGVPYNEQFF
>TRBJ1-2|-|-|TRBV19
TGTGCCACCTCGGGGAACTATGGCTACACCTTC
CATSGNYGYTF
>TRBJ1-1|TRBD1|-|TRBV6-6
TGTGCCAGCAGTTACTCCGGGACAGGACAAAAAACTGAAGCTTTCTTT
CASSYSGTGQKTEAFF
>TRBJ2-1|-|-|TRBV9
TGTGCCAGCAGCCTTGGGACTTCAGGCTACAATGAGCAGTTCTTC
CASSLGTSGYNEQFF
>TRBJ2-5|-|once|TRBV7-7
TGTGCCAGCAGCTTATCTCCAGGGAAAGAGACCCAGTACTTC
CASSLSPGKETQYF
>TRBJ2-3|-|few|TRBV7-9
TGTGCCAGCAGCTTAGTTAGGTACGGGGCAGATACGCAGTATTTT
CASSLVRYGADTQYF
>TRBJ1-1|-|many|TRBV6-5
TGTGCCAGCAGGCTCTGGGAGGAGACTGAAGCTTTCTTT
CASRLWEETEAFF